One TCR beta chain is described in this entry. Its antigen is as yet unknown. This specimen comes from a study of post-analysis software for immune sequencing data. Turning to the study itself: The courses of disease that were included comprised relapsing-remitting, secondary progressive and progressive-relapsing multiple sclerosis.

Researchers reported that TCR beta cDNA libraries carried unique molecular identifiers. Each sample of roughly 0.9 to 11 million input T cells yielded roughly 500,000 cDNA molecules, so each molecule approximated one T cell. TCRdb fed the PCR reads into MiXCR, producing one record per CDR3 protein. The table lists 750,000 to 950,000 distinct CDR3 sequences, 53% of them singletons. Study-wide results and limits: F measure grouped same-batch samples tightly together. Significantly decreased normalized Chao1 diversity was recorded for multiple sclerosis patients relative to controls. Roughly five TRBV segments appeared more often in patients than in controls, and TRBV5-6, TRBV5-1 and TRBV20-1 were among these.

V shed 7 bases and J 5 bases; nucleotides not matched to a gene: 4. The CDR3 loop spans 14 amino acids. CDR1 is SNHLY and CDR2 is FYNNEI in the germline V gene. V is TRBV2 and J is TRBJ1-6; 8 bases match TRBD1. Specimen: blood. This sequence was found in a girl aged 10 to 17 with multiple sclerosis. In DNA, the CDR3 is TGTGCCAGCACAAGGACAGGGAATAATTCACCCCTCCACTTT. Amino acids: CASTRTGNNSPLHF.